The clone carrying this T cell receptor (beta chain) was recorded once. This may be a read error: a much more frequent sequence differs by one nucleotide. This sample was taken from a study of T cell repertoires in aging, cancer and after chemotherapy. Peripheral blood genomic DNA, not sorted cells or RNA, was the template. The CDR3 length is 15 residues. Per germline, CDR1 SQVTM and CDR2 ANQGSEA. A mixed TRB-A/B primer pool amplified rearranged TRB by multiplex touch-down PCR. TCRdb passed the multiplex PCR reads through MiXCR, listing each CDR3 protein once. The table includes 9,500 to 13,000 distinct CDR3 sequences, roughly 40% detected once.

The rearrangement uses TRBV29-1 and TRBJ2-3, with 7 bases lining up with TRBD1. Sequenced: blood. This TCR was recovered from a human donor in good health. The CDR3 reads CGVKGTAPRLDTQYF. CDR3 sequence (DNA): TGCGGCGTTAAAGGGACAGCTCCCCGGCTAGATACGCAGTATTTT.